The present T cell receptor (beta chain) was sequenced within a study of blood T cell repertoires in COVID-19. In the study overall: Acute-phase and convalescent COVID-19 samples originated in the United States, Italy and Spain. Sources were T cells, B-cell-depleted T cells, or PBMCs; the material itself was cDNA or gDNA.

The CDR3 covers 14 residues. The germline V and J ends were trimmed by 0 bases and 0 bases, with 6 bases remaining between them. Germline V gives CDR1 SGHRS, CDR2 YFSETQ. Per the authors' pipeline: Nucleated cell counts were estimated from reference gene primer amplification. Clones were sequenced by immunoSEQ multiplex PCR, and TCRdb holds only the in-frame ones, with some missing. Clone size and V and J calls were adopted from that table, with D and trimming inferred from the DNA. This table holds roughly 240,000 clones, around 80% found once. The sequencing sample was made of peripheral blood. This chain links TRBV5-1 with TRBJ1-1, with D hard to call. This TCR came from a man in his forties or fifties who had recovered from COVID-19. CDR3 nucleotide sequence: TGCGCCAGCAGCTTGGCAGGTATGAACACTGAAGCTTTCTTT. Its translation: CASSLAGMNTEAFF.